Below, 19 T cell receptor beta chains from the same sample are listed, as sequenced in a study of preoperative IRX-2 immunotherapy in early breast cancer. Treatment described: preoperative locoregional IRX-2 cytokine immunotherapy. The data were produced by immunoSEQ multiplex PCR, yet TCRdb's version contains in-frame clones alone and is incomplete. This sample has approximately 6,300 clones, with over 70% found just once. This sample comprised tumor tissue, obtained before IRX-2 immunotherapy. The receptors were sampled from a human donor with breast cancer.

This rearrangement joins TRBV25-1 to TRBJ1-4; a weak D match, TRBD1 (5 bases). The CDR3 runs to 13 residues. Germline V lookup: CDR1 MGHDK, CDR2 SYGVNS. Trimming stripped 5 bases from V and 8 bases from J, with 12 bases between. CDR3 in DNA: TGTGCCAGCAGTTTTGCAGGGTACGAAAAACTGTTTTTT. Translation gives CASSFAGYEKLFF.

This clone is labeled as large. The chain employs TRBV11-3 and TRBJ2-7; 9 bases line up with TRBD1. The CDR3 has 16 residues. V gave up 3 bases and J gave up 3 bases; unmatched junction bases: 9. Germline V lookup: CDR1 SGHNT, CDR2 YENEEA. The CDR3, as DNA: TGTGCCAGCAGCTTGTCGGGGACAGGGAGTTACTACGAGCAGTACTTC. Amino acid sequence: CASSLSGTGSYYEQYF.

The chain recombines TRBV19 with TRBJ1-1; TRBD1 aligns across 8 bases. Germline CDR1 LNHDA, CDR2 SQIVND (reference sequence). The ends lost 5 bases at V and 2 bases at J; junction bases unmatched: 7. The CDR3 covers 15 residues. The CDR3 protein is CASSADRGSNTEAFF. The CDR3 nucleotides read TGTGCCAGTAGTGCCGACAGGGGATCAAACACTGAAGCTTTCTTT.

This chain uses TRBV6-1 with TRBJ1-6, with unresolved D. V shed 1 base and J shed 6 bases, with 4 bases lying between them. This CDR3 spans 13 amino acids. The germline gives CDR1 MNHNS, CDR2 SASEGT. CDR3 region: CASSEGLNSPLHF. In DNA form, the CDR3 reads TGTGCCAGCAGTGAAGGCCTTAATTCACCCCTCCACTTT.

This clone was found once. J is TRBJ1-1 and V is TRBV19; D unclear. The V end was cut by 1 base, the J end by 6 bases, with 12 bases between. The germline CDR1 and CDR2 sequences are LNHDA and SQIVND (reference sequence). CDR3 size: 14 residues. The CDR3 DNA is TGTGCCAGTAGTATAGTTTGGAGTTCCGCTGAAGCTTTCTTT. This sequence encodes CASSIVWSSAEAFF.

The chain couples TRBV6-8 to TRBJ1-6; tentative D call: TRBD1 (5 bases). This CDR3 region has 16 residues. Germline-derived CDR1 and CDR2 are MNHGY and SAAAGT. V lost 0 bases and J 13 bases, leaving 19 bases between the germline ends. CDR3 sequence reads: CASSYSTDGLPGPLHF. The CDR3 DNA reads as TGTGCCAGCAGTTACTCGACAGACGGACTCCCCGGTCCCCTCCACTTT.

V and J are TRBV5-1 and TRBJ1-1; a possible D gene is TRBD1 (5 bases). Trimming took 0 bases from V and 0 from J, leaving 12 bases between them. CDR3 length: 16 amino acids. The germline V gene encodes CDR1 SGHRS and CDR2 YFSETQ. CDR3 bases: TGCGCCAGCAGCTTGGAAGGGGTTCCCATGAACACTGAAGCTTTCTTT. Residues: CASSLEGVPMNTEAFF. The full variable domain, its missing parts supplied by reference TRBV5-1 and TRBJ1-1, is KAGVTQTPRYLIKTRGQQVTLSCSPISGHRSVSWYQQTPGQGLQFLFEYFSETQRNKGNFPGRFSGRQFSNSRSEMNVSTLELGDSALYLCASSLEGVPMNTEAFFGQGTRLTVV.

This chain links TRBV30 with TRBJ1-5; perhaps TRBD1 as D (5 bases). Deletions cut 0 bases from V and 7 bases from J, with 16 bases between. The germline V gene encodes CDR1 GTSNPN and CDR2 SVGIG (reference sequence). The CDR3 sequence is 15 residues long. This CDR3 is CAWSVGGTIIQPQHF. The CDR3 DNA reads TGTGCCTGGAGTGTGGGAGGGACTATCATCCAGCCCCAGCATTTT.

This chain connects TRBV6-8 to TRBJ1-3; D ambiguous. Germline V gives CDR1 MNHGY, CDR2 SAAAGT. The length of the CDR3 is 17 residues. The ends were cut back, 3 bases at V and 3 bases at J, with 18 bases in the middle. In DNA, the CDR3 is TGTGCCAGCAGTTATCATACCCCCCGAGAGAATGGAAACACCATATATTTT. It yields the protein CASSYHTPRENGNTIYF.

V usage is TRBV5-1 and J usage is TRBJ2-7; D gene ambiguous. With 0 bases removed from V and 0 bases from J, the gap between germline ends came to 7 bases. Germline V CDR1 and CDR2: SGHRS, YFSETQ. This CDR3 contains 14 residues. The CDR3 region has the DNA TGCGCCAGCAGCTTGGGACGGCCCTCCTACGAGCAGTACTTC. It specifies CASSLGRPSYEQYF.

This rearrangement joins TRBV11-3 to TRBJ2-5; possibly TRBD2 for D (6 bases). Trimming took 3 bases from V and 1 from J, leaving 12 bases between them. The CDR3 length is 15 residues. In germline, CDR1 is SGHNT, CDR2 YENEEA. Here the CDR3 reads CASSFGRGLQETQYF. As DNA, the CDR3 is TGTGCCAGCAGCTTCGGGCGGGGACTCCAAGAGACCCAGTACTTC.

This clone occurred a few times. J is TRBJ1-6 and V is TRBV19, with D unresolved. V lost 9 bases and J lost 7, with 7 bases in between. This CDR3 spans 11 amino acids. Germline V CDR1 and CDR2: LNHDA, SQIVND (reference sequence). CDR3 in DNA: TGTGCCAGGACCCTGAATTCACCCCTCCACTTT. This encodes CARTLNSPLHF. Full variable domain (outside the CDR3, taken from reference TRBV19 and TRBJ1-6): DGGITQSPKYLFRKEGQNVTLSCEQNLNHDAMYWYRQDPGQGLRLIYYSQIVNDFQKGDIAEGYSVSREKKESFPLTVTSAQKNPTAFYLCARTLNSPLHFGNGTRLTVT.

The genes are TRBV28 and TRBJ2-5; D gene uncertain. The germline V and J ends were trimmed by 6 bases and 0 bases, with 17 bases remaining between them. The CDR3 is 16 amino acids. Germline CDR1 reads MDHEN; CDR2 reads SYDVKM. CDR3 coding DNA: TGTGCCAGCAGACCTTCGCGAAACTCGCACCAAGAGACCCAGTACTTC. Translating gives CASRPSRNSHQETQYF.

The CDR3 DNA reads TGTGCCAGCAGACCGCTAGCGGGCTCCTACAATGAGCAGTTCTTC. Amino acid sequence: CASRPLAGSYNEQFF. The chain employs TRBV28 and TRBJ2-1, with TRBD2 matching over 8 bases. The trim removed 6 bases at V and 0 bases at J, leaving 4 bases unmatched. The germline V gene has CDR1 MDHEN and CDR2 SYDVKM. CDR3 length equals 15 residues.

The CDR3 reads CASSSSLSRIDTQYF. In DNA, the CDR3 is TGTGCCAGCAGCTCGAGCCTTTCTAGGATTGATACGCAGTATTTT. The chain is built from TRBV11-3 and TRBJ2-3; D uncertain. Germline assignment: CDR1 SGHNT and CDR2 YENEEA. The CDR3 spans 15 residues. V lost 4 bases and J 6 bases, leaving 17 bases between the germline ends.

The chain joins TRBV6-8 to TRBJ2-7; perhaps TRBD2 as D (5 bases). CDR1 is MNHGY and CDR2 is SAAAGT in the germline V gene. V was shortened by 6 bases and J by 3 bases, with 9 bases between the two germline ends. This CDR3 spans 12 amino acids. The CDR3 loop is CASRMGSYEQYF. CDR3 DNA sequence: TGTGCCAGCAGGATGGGGAGCTACGAGCAGTACTTC.

This clone was seen a few times. V usage is TRBV19 and J usage is TRBJ1-5; no reliable D call. Germline CDR1 reads LNHDA; CDR2 reads SQIVND (reference sequence). The germline V and J ends were trimmed by 5 bases and 4 bases, with 12 bases remaining between them. This CDR3 contains 14 residues. The CDR3 loop reads CASSAGRPNQPQHF. The CDR3 DNA is TGTGCCAGTAGTGCCGGACGGCCAAATCAGCCCCAGCATTTT.

This chain links TRBV14 with TRBJ2-3; D is unclear. The CDR3 covers 15 residues. V shed 1 base and J shed 6 bases, with 14 bases lying between them. Germline CDR1 SGHDN, CDR2 FVKESK. The DNA of the CDR3 is TGTGCCAGCAGCCAAGGGACCGATAGCCGGGATACGCAGTATTTT. The encoded protein is CASSQGTDSRDTQYF.

This chain links TRBV23-1 with TRBJ2-5; 8 bases match TRBD2. TRBV23-1 is treated as an ORF (open reading frame) with a function not yet certain. The CDR3 loop spans 13 amino acids. Trimming at V came to 6 bases and at J to 4 bases, leaving 4 bases not matched to a gene. CDR3 nucleotide sequence: TGCGCCAGCAGCGCCGCGGGGGGAGAGACCCAGTACTTC. As protein: CASSAAGGETQYF.